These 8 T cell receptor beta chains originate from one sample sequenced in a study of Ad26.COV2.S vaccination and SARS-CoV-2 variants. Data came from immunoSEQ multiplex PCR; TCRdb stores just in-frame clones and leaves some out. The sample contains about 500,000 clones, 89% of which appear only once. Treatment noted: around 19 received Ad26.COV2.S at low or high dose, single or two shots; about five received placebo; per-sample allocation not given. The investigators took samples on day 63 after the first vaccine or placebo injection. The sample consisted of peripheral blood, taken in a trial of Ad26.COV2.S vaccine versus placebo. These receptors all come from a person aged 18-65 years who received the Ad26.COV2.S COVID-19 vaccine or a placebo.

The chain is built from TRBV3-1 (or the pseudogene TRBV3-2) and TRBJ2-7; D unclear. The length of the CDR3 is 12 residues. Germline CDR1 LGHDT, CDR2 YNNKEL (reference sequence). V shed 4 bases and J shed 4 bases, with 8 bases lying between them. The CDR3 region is CASSRAGYEQYF. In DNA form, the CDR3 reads TGTGCCAGCAGCCGAGCTGGGTACGAGCAGTACTTC.

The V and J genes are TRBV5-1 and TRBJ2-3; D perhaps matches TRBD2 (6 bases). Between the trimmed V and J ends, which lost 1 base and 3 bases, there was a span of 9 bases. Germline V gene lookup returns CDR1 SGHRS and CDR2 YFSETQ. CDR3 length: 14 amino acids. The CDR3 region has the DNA TGCGCCAGCAGCTTGACACTAGCTACAGATACGCAGTATTTT. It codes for CASSLTLATDTQYF.

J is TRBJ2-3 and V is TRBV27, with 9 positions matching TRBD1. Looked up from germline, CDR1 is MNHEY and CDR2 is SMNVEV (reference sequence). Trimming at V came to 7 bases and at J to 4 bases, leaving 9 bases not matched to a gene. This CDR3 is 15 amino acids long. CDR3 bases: TGTGCCAGCATAAAACAGGGGGCTCCCCCAGATACGCAGTATTTT. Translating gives CASIKQGAPPDTQYF.

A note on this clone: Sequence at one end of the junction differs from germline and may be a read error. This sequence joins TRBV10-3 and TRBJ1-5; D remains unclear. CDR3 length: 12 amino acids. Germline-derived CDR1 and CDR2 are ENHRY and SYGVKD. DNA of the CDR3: TGTGTCATCAGTGAGTATAATCAGCCCCAGCATTTT. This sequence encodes CVISEYNQPQHF.

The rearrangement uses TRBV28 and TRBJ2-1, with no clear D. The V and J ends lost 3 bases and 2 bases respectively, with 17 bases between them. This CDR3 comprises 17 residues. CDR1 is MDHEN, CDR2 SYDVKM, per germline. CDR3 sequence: CASSLVGQSGTYNEQFF. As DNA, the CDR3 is TGTGCCAGCAGTTTGGTGGGTCAAAGTGGGACCTACAATGAGCAGTTCTTC.

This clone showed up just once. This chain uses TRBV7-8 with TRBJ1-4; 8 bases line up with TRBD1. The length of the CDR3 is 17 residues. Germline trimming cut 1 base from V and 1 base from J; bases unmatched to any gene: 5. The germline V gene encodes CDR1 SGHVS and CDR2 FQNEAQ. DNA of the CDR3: TGTGCCAGCAGCTTAGGCAGGGGGCGTAAAACTAATGAAAAACTGTTTTTT. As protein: CASSLGRGRKTNEKLFF.

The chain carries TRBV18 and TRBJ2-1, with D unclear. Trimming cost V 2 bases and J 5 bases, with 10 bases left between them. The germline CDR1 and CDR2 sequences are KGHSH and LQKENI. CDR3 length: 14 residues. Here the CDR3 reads CASSPYGPDNEQFF. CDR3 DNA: TGTGCCAGCTCACCATACGGGCCAGACAATGAGCAGTTCTTC.

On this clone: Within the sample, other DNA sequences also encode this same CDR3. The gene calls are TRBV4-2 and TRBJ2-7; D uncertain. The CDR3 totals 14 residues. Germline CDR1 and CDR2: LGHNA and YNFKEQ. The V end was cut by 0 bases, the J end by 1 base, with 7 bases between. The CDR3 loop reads CASSQDRSSYEQYF. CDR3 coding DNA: TGTGCCAGCAGCCAAGATCGGTCTTCCTACGAGCAGTACTTC.